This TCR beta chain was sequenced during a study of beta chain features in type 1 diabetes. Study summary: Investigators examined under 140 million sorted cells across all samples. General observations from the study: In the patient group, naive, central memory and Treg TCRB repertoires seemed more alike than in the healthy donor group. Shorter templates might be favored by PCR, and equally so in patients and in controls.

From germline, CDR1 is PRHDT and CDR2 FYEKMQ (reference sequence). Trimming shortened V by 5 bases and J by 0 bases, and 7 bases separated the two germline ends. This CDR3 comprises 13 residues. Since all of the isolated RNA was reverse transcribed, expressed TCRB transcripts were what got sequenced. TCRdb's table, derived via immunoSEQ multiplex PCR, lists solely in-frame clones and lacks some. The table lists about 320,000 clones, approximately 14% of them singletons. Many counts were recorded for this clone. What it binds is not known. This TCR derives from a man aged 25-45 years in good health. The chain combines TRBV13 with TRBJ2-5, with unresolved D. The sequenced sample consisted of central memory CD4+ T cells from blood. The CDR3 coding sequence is TGTGCCAGCAGCACACAGAACCAAGAGACCCAGTACTTC. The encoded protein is CASSTQNQETQYF.